These 17 T cell receptor beta chains came from one sample sequenced in a study of blood T cell repertoires in COVID-19. The repertoire was sequenced with immunoSEQ multiplex PCR; TCRdb's copy has only in-frame clones and lacks some. This sample has 99,000 or so clones, with roughly four fifths found just once. The sequencing sample was made of peripheral blood. These receptors all stem from a man aged 55 to 69 with acute or convalescent COVID-19.

The chain joins TRBV5-1 to TRBJ1-1; D is possibly TRBD1 (6 bases). The ends were cut back, 2 bases at V and 0 bases at J, with 11 bases in the middle. From germline, CDR1 is SGHRS and CDR2 YFSETQ. The CDR3 length is 15 residues. The CDR3 DNA is TGCGCCAGCAGCTTACAGGGCCTAGTGAACACTGAAGCTTTCTTT. Translation: CASSLQGLVNTEAFF.

The rearrangement uses TRBV5-1 and TRBJ2-7, with 15 bases matching TRBD2. V trimming: 4 bases; J trimming: 7 bases; junction bases outside the gene matches: 9. Germline values: CDR1 SGHRS, CDR2 YFSETQ. This CDR3 comprises 16 residues. This CDR3 is CASSRGLAGGPGEQYF. Here the CDR3 DNA reads TGCGCCAGCAGCCGTGGACTAGCGGGGGGGCCTGGGGAGCAGTACTTC. Based on the CDR3 plus reference TRBV5-1 and TRBJ2-7, the full variable domain is KAGVTQTPRYLIKTRGQQVTLSCSPISGHRSVSWYQQTPGQGLQFLFEYFSETQRNKGNFPGRFSGRQFSNSRSEMNVSTLELGDSALYLCASSRGLAGGPGEQYFGPGTRLTVT.

This clone has only a few counts. The same CDR3 is also encoded by other DNA sequences in this sample. The gene calls are TRBV30 and TRBJ1-3, with D possibly matching TRBD1 (5 bases). V lost 0 bases and J lost 3, with 6 bases in between. Germline loops: CDR1 GTSNPN, CDR2 SVGIG (reference sequence). The CDR3 is 13 amino acids. In DNA form, the CDR3 reads TGTGCCTGGAGTGTAACAGGTGGAAACACCATATATTTT. It encodes CAWSVTGGNTIYF.

This rearrangement joins TRBV10-3 to TRBJ1-1; D is undetermined. The V and J ends lost 4 bases and 3 bases respectively, with 3 bases between them. In germline, CDR1 is ENHRY, CDR2 SYGVKD. The CDR3 runs to 11 residues. The CDR3 nucleotides are TGTGCCATCAGTGCAGACACTGAAGCTTTCTTT. This codes for CAISADTEAFF.

This sequence joins TRBV4-1 and TRBJ2-3; D gene uncertain. Germline CDR1 reads MGHRA; CDR2 reads YSYEKL. The CDR3 has 12 amino acids. Trimming cost V 1 base and J 4 bases, with 3 bases left between them. The CDR3 bases are TGCGCCAGCAGCCAAGTCTCAGATACGCAGTATTTT. This codes for CASSQVSDTQYF.

This clone was counted only a few times. The J gene is TRBJ2-5, the V gene TRBV13; TRBD2 might be the D (6 bases). The germline V gene has CDR1 PRHDT and CDR2 FYEKMQ (reference sequence). V lost 5 bases to trimming and J lost 3 bases, with 16 bases between them. The CDR3 length is 15 residues. CDR3 coding DNA: TGTGCCAGCAGCGTAGACCCGGGAGTTGAAGAGACCCAGTACTTC. Its protein product is CASSVDPGVEETQYF.

The chain carries TRBV19 and TRBJ1-1; D is perhaps TRBD1 (5 bases). CDR1 is LNHDA, CDR2 SQIVND, per germline (reference sequence). The CDR3 has 17 residues. Trimming pared 2 bases from V and 0 bases from J, leaving 16 bases between. The CDR3 region is CASSIYRPGLLNTEAFF. CDR3 DNA: TGTGCCAGTAGTATATATCGTCCAGGGCTATTGAACACTGAAGCTTTCTTT. Full variable domain (remainder filled in from reference TRBV19 and TRBJ1-1): DGGITQSPKYLFRKEGQNVTLSCEQNLNHDAMYWYRQDPGQGLRLIYYSQIVNDFQKGDIAEGYSVSREKKESFPLTVTSAQKNPTAFYLCASSIYRPGLLNTEAFFGQGTRLTVV.

This clone was recorded a few times. V gene TRBV27 combines with J gene TRBJ2-1, with 7 bases fitting TRBD1. CDR1 and CDR2 (germline): MNHEY, SMNVEV (reference sequence). The junction had 6 bases not matched to a gene; V was cut back by 2 bases and J by 11 bases. The CDR3 runs to 13 residues. The CDR3 is CASSLARTGQQFF. The CDR3 DNA is TGTGCCAGCAGTTTAGCCAGGACAGGCCAGCAGTTCTTC.

In its sample, this clone was seen once. This rearrangement joins TRBV19 to TRBJ2-5; 8 bases are shared with TRBD2. The CDR3 is 13 amino acids. The V and J ends lost 6 bases and 5 bases, in that order; junction bases with no gene match: 5. In germline, CDR1 is LNHDA, CDR2 SQIVND (reference sequence). The CDR3 nucleotides are TGTGCCAGTAGGCCGGGAGGGGGGGAGACCCAGTACTTC. Translated: CASRPGGGETQYF.

The chain is built from TRBV27 and TRBJ1-1, with D perhaps matching TRBD1 (6 bases). Germline CDR1 MNHEY, CDR2 SMNVEV (reference sequence). V lost 4 bases, J lost 10 bases, and 16 bases lay in between. This CDR3 contains 13 residues. The CDR3 DNA is TGTGCCAGCAGTTCATATTTGGGGGCAGGAGCTTTCTTT. It codes for CASSSYLGAGAFF.

This clone was found a few times. The chain employs TRBV19 and TRBJ1-4; D is uncertain. CDR1 is LNHDA, CDR2 SQIVND, per germline (reference sequence). Trimming cost V 3 bases and J 4 bases, with 9 bases left between them. The CDR3 sequence is 14 residues long. Written as DNA, the CDR3 is TGTGCCAGTAGTATGACAAATCGTAATGAAAAACTGTTTTTT. This translates into CASSMTNRNEKLFF.

The chain carries TRBV6-1 and TRBJ2-4; 15 positions agree with TRBD2. V dropped 3 bases and J dropped 7; count of bases not matched to a gene: 7. Germline loops: CDR1 MNHNS, CDR2 SASEGT. The CDR3 spans 17 residues. CDR3 in DNA: TGTGCCAGCAGTGAGGACGGGACTAGCGGGGGGAGGAACATTCAGTACTTC. Translation: CASSEDGTSGGRNIQYF.

This clone was seen just once. V usage is TRBV5-1 and J usage is TRBJ1-5; D is perhaps TRBD1 (6 bases). The germline gives CDR1 SGHRS, CDR2 YFSETQ. This CDR3 contains 16 residues. V shed 0 bases and J shed 6 bases, with 16 bases lying between them. The CDR3: CASSLEGAGGGQPQHF. For the CDR3, the DNA is TGCGCCAGCAGCTTGGAGGGTGCGGGGGGCGGTCAGCCCCAGCATTTT.

The V and J genes are TRBV7-2 and TRBJ2-7; possibly TRBD2 for D (5 bases). Between the trimmed V and J ends, which lost 3 bases and 0 bases, there was a span of 9 bases. This CDR3 is 14 amino acids long. The germline V gene encodes CDR1 SGHTA and CDR2 FQGNSA. The CDR3 sequence is CASSLGRSSYEQYF. The CDR3 DNA sequence: TGTGCCAGCAGCTTGGGGAGAAGCTCCTACGAGCAGTACTTC. Drawing the rest from reference TRBV7-2 and TRBJ2-7, the complete variable domain is GAGVSQSPSNKVTEKGKDVELRCDPISGHTALYWYRQSLGQGLEFLIYFQGNSAPDKSGLPSDRFSAERTGGSVSTLTIQRTQQEDSAVYLCASSLGRSSYEQYFGPGTRLTVT.

The rearrangement links TRBV28 to TRBJ2-1; tentatively, D is TRBD2 (6 bases). The CDR3 runs to 13 residues. CDR1 and CDR2 (germline): MDHEN, SYDVKM. Trimming stripped 3 bases from V and 6 bases from J, with 9 bases between. The CDR3 here is CASSFGGINEQFF. CDR3 nucleotide sequence: TGTGCCAGCAGTTTTGGGGGGATCAATGAGCAGTTCTTC.

V is TRBV5-1 and J is TRBJ2-3; TRBD1 matches at 7 bases. Unmatched junction bases numbered 5, after V lost 4 bases and J lost 3 bases. Germline CDR1 SGHRS, CDR2 YFSETQ. This CDR3 is built from 14 residues. The CDR3 DNA sequence: TGCGCCAGCAGCACCGGGACAGCTACAGATACGCAGTATTTT. Its protein product is CASSTGTATDTQYF.

Only a few counts were recorded for this clone. Here the CDR3 reads CASSLSGSTDTQYF. CDR3 bases: TGTGCCAGCAGCTTATCGGGTAGCACAGATACGCAGTATTTT. The chain carries TRBV11-2 and TRBJ2-3, with D hard to call. Germline V gives CDR1 SGHAT, CDR2 FQNNGV. Deletions cut 2 bases from V and 0 bases from J, with 6 bases between. The CDR3 extends over 14 amino acids.